The clone carrying this TCR beta chain was counted between two and nine times. The source of the sample is a study of blood T cell repertoires in COVID-19. TCRdb's table, derived via immunoSEQ multiplex PCR, lists solely in-frame clones and lacks some. Among approximately 480,000 clones listed, 89% were seen once. The V gene's germline CDR1 is SGHNT and CDR2 YYREEE (reference sequence). The CDR3 loop spans 15 amino acids. V lost 3 bases and J 7 bases, leaving 19 bases between the germline ends. V and J are TRBV5-4 and TRBJ1-2; D is ambiguous. The material sequenced was peripheral blood. The source of this sequence is a man between 18 and 29 years old with COVID-19, enrolled during active disease. The CDR3 region is CASSSDGKSWGGYTF. The CDR3 nucleotides are TGTGCCAGCAGCTCGGACGGGAAGTCATGGGGTGGCTACACCTTC.